Below are 23 T cell receptor beta chains sequenced from a single sample in a study of neurological immune-mediated disorders (dated by TCRdb to between 2018 and 2021). Library preparation employed 5' RACE. The reads were generated on an Illumina HiSeq 2500. The raw public reads went through TCRdb reprocessing: fastp at Q25, MiXCR clone calling, in-frame beta chains kept. Every CDR3 protein is listed once, alongside the most common genes and DNA of its rows. This sample gives 40,000 to 50,000 distinct CDR3 sequences in total; about 2% of them show up just once. Around 2.2% of the sample is held by the ten biggest clonotypes. What was sequenced was PBMCs. The receptors originated from a woman between 40 and 55 years old with multiple sclerosis.

This clonotype was seen at least ten times. The chain joins TRBV12-3 or TRBV12-4 to TRBJ2-7; tentatively, D is TRBD2 (6 bases). Trimming shortened V by 2 bases and J by 4 bases, and 9 bases separated the two germline ends. The CDR3 runs 13 residues. The CDR3 here is CASSLWGEYEQYF. CDR3 nucleotide sequence: TGTGCCAGCAGTTTATGGGGGGAATACGAGCAGTACTTC.

This clonotype was counted ten times or more. V and J are TRBV7-2 and TRBJ1-1; the D gene is possibly TRBD1 (5 bases). Germline values: CDR1 SGHTA, CDR2 FQGNSA. With 2 bases removed from V and 1 base from J, the gap between germline ends came to 8 bases. The CDR3 sequence is 14 residues long. This CDR3 reads CASSLRGKNTEAFF. CDR3 coding DNA: TGTGCCAGCAGCTTACGGGGCAAGAACACTGAAGCTTTCTTT.

This clonotype was found many times. This chain connects TRBV9 to TRBJ2-7; D possibly corresponds to TRBD2 (5 bases). From germline, CDR1 is SGDLS and CDR2 YYNGEE. The CDR3 is made up of 14 amino acids. V was clipped by 0 bases and J by 3 bases, with 10 bases between them. For the CDR3, the DNA is TGTGCCAGCAGCGTAGTTGACGGACTCTACGAGCAGTACTTC. It is translated as CASSVVDGLYEQYF. The full variable domain, with the rest looked up from reference TRBV9 and TRBJ2-7, is DSGVTQTPKHLITATGQRVTLRCSPRSGDLSVYWYQQSLDQGLQFLIQYYNGEERAKGNILERFSAQQFPDLHSELNLSSLELGDSALYFCASSVVDGLYEQYFGPGTRLTVT.

This clonotype was counted many times. V and J are TRBV6-6 and TRBJ1-5; the D is unclear. This CDR3 is built from 12 residues. The germline gives CDR1 MNHNY, CDR2 SVGAGI (reference sequence). Trimming stripped 0 bases from V and 6 bases from J, with 3 bases between. The CDR3 DNA is TGTGCCAGCAGTTACTCGACTCAGCCCCAGCATTTT. Translating gives CASSYSTQPQHF.

This clonotype was seen many times. This chain uses TRBV20-1 with TRBJ1-2, with D perhaps TRBD1 (6 bases). The CDR3 covers 12 residues. Germline CDR1 is DFQATT and CDR2 is SNEGSKA (reference sequence). V was shortened by 1 base and J by 7 bases, with 10 bases between the two germline ends. This CDR3 reads CSARVRGFGYTF. CDR3 bases: TGCAGTGCTAGAGTCAGGGGATTTGGCTACACCTTC.

Ten or more counts support this clonotype. The chain joins TRBV9 to TRBJ1-4; D is unresolved. Germline V gene sequence: CDR1 SGDLS, CDR2 YYNGEE. This CDR3 contains 13 residues. The V end lost 4 bases, the J end lost 2 bases, and 6 bases lay between the germline ends. This CDR3 reads CASSPRTNEKLFF. CDR3 in DNA: TGTGCCAGCAGCCCTCGGACTAATGAAAAACTGTTTTTT.

This clonotype was recorded at least ten times. The rearrangement links TRBV10-3 to TRBJ1-2; the match to TRBD1 covers 9 bases. Germline trimming cut 11 bases from V and 5 bases from J; bases unmatched to any gene: 6. The CDR3 is 12 residues long. The germline V gene encodes CDR1 ENHRY and CDR2 SYGVKD. CDR3 in amino acids: CAAAGQGYGYTF. The DNA for the CDR3 is TGTGCCGCTGCGGGACAGGGATATGGCTACACCTTC.

This clonotype has a count of ten or more. This rearrangement joins TRBV3-1 to TRBJ2-1, with 9 bases aligning to TRBD2. This CDR3 contains 15 residues. Germline lookup yields CDR1 LGHDT and CDR2 YNNKEL (reference sequence). The V and J ends lost 6 bases and 2 bases, in that order; junction bases with no gene match: 5. CDR3: CASSLLAGAYNEQFF. For the CDR3, the DNA is TGTGCCAGCAGTCTACTAGCGGGTGCCTACAATGAGCAGTTCTTC.

This clonotype was seen many times. The genes are TRBV20-1 and TRBJ2-1, with 9 bases aligning to TRBD2. Per the germline V gene, CDR1 is DFQATT and CDR2 is SNEGSKA (reference sequence). The CDR3 is 13 residues long. V lost 5 bases to trimming and J lost 8 bases; unmatched junction nucleotides: 7. The CDR3 here is CSAGRGGEDEQFF. The CDR3 DNA reads TGCAGTGCTGGGCGGGGGGGCGAGGATGAGCAGTTCTTC.

At least ten counts were recorded for this clonotype. This chain joins TRBV5-1 and TRBJ2-3; 14 bases fit TRBD2. Germline trimming cut 4 bases from V and 2 bases from J; bases unmatched to any gene: 3. The germline V gene has CDR1 SGHRS and CDR2 YFSETQ. This CDR3 spans 16 amino acids. The CDR3 nucleotides read TGCGCCAGCAGCGCGGGACTAGCGGGGGACACAGATACGCAGTATTTT. Its protein is CASSAGLAGDTDTQYF.

This clonotype was detected ten times or more. The J gene is TRBJ1-1, the V gene TRBV2; TRBD1 might be the D (5 bases). The CDR3 totals 13 residues. Germline V gives CDR1 SNHLY, CDR2 FYNNEI. V was shortened by 8 bases and J by 5 bases, with 15 bases between the two germline ends. The CDR3 bases are TGTGCCAGCCGGGGGGGGATAGGGACTGAAGCTTTCTTT. Its translation: CASRGGIGTEAFF.

This clonotype occurred many times. This chain uses TRBV20-1 with TRBJ2-1; D not certain. V lost 1 base and J 4 bases, leaving 5 bases between the germline ends. The CDR3 length is 12 residues. Per the germline V gene, CDR1 is DFQATT and CDR2 is SNEGSKA (reference sequence). The CDR3 loop reads CSARAPYNEQFF. The CDR3 DNA follows: TGCAGTGCTAGAGCCCCATACAATGAGCAGTTCTTC.

At least ten counts were recorded for this clonotype. V is TRBV5-1 and J is TRBJ2-2, with TRBD1 identical over 11 bases. The CDR3 is 17 amino acids. Germline CDR1 is SGHRS and CDR2 is YFSETQ. V was clipped by 3 bases and J by 6 bases; unmatched bases: 10. CDR3 sequence: CASSYGLDRGRPGELFF. The CDR3, as DNA: TGCGCCAGCAGCTACGGACTGGACAGGGGGCGTCCCGGGGAGCTGTTTTTT.

In this sample, this clonotype turned up many times. V is TRBV10-3 and J is TRBJ2-7; D remains ambiguous. CDR1 is ENHRY, CDR2 SYGVKD, per germline. V was shortened by 5 bases and J by 7 bases, with 15 bases between the two germline ends. This CDR3 is built from 13 residues. CDR3 region: CAISRKGHGEQYF. In DNA, the CDR3 is TGTGCCATCAGTAGGAAGGGCCACGGGGAGCAGTACTTC.

This clonotype was recorded many times. V usage is TRBV21-1 and J usage is TRBJ1-2. TRBV21-1 is a listed pseudogene. This CDR3 spans 15 amino acids. CDR3 protein: CASSLLKRPNYGYTF. DNA of the CDR3: TGTGCCAGCAGCTTGTTGAAACGACCTAACTATGGCTACACCTTC.

This clonotype has a count of ten or more. The V and J genes are TRBV20-1 and TRBJ2-3, with D hard to call. Trimming cost V 4 bases and J 1 base, with 15 bases left between them. CDR3 length: 15 residues. CDR1 and CDR2 (germline): DFQATT, SNEGSKA (reference sequence). CDR3 DNA: TGCAGTGCTACCGTCCTCGTCGAGGGCACAGATACGCAGTATTTT. It translates to CSATVLVEGTDTQYF.

This clonotype was seen ten or more times. This rearrangement joins TRBV25-1 to TRBJ2-1, with TRBD2 identical over 8 bases. J was trimmed by 11 bases and V by 1 base; bases with no gene match: 10. CDR1 and CDR2 from the germline V gene are MGHDK and SYGVNS. The CDR3 loop spans 15 amino acids. The CDR3 region has the DNA TGTGCCAGCAGTGAATTGGGACTAGGGGGTCGGAAGCAGTTCTTC. This codes for CASSELGLGGRKQFF.

This clonotype has ten or more counts. The chain carries TRBV5-1 and TRBJ2-3; the D gene is possibly TRBD1 (5 bases). The CDR3 has 14 residues. Germline CDR1 reads SGHRS; CDR2 reads YFSETQ. Deletions cut 4 bases from V and 2 bases from J, with 11 bases between. CDR3 bases: TGCGCCAGCAGCCCGACAGCGATCACAGATACGCAGTATTTT. Its translation is CASSPTAITDTQYF.

This clonotype has a count of ten or more. The chain combines TRBV5-1 with TRBJ1-2; D may be TRBD1 (5 bases). CDR1 is SGHRS and CDR2 is YFSETQ in the germline V gene. The ends were cut back, 3 bases at V and 3 bases at J, with 15 bases in the middle. The CDR3 runs 15 residues. The CDR3 region has the DNA TGCGCCAGCAGCTCCAGGGACCGGACCTACTATGGCTACACCTTC. Protein: CASSSRDRTYYGYTF.

In its sample, this clonotype was seen many times. The CDR3 spells CASSPRATSGNEQFF. CDR3 DNA: TGTGCCAGCAGCCCCCGGGCCACGTCGGGCAATGAGCAGTTCTTC. The rearrangement uses TRBV11-2 and TRBJ2-1; no reliable D call. The germline V gene encodes CDR1 SGHAT and CDR2 FQNNGV. The CDR3 totals 15 residues. V was clipped by 5 bases and J by 6 bases, with 17 bases between them.

The sample holds many counts of this clonotype. The junction departs from the called germline gene at one end, perhaps through a read error. This chain connects TRBV20-1 to TRBJ2-7, with TRBD1 matching over 10 bases. CDR1 and CDR2 from the germline V gene are DFQATT and SNEGSKA (reference sequence). The CDR3 extends over 12 amino acids. CDR3 region: CSATAPGQGSNF. The CDR3 DNA reads as TGCAGTGCTACGGCACCGGGACAGGGGAGCAACTTC.

There are many counts of this clonotype. This chain links TRBV5-6 with TRBJ2-7; maybe TRBD1 (6 bases). The CDR3 loop spans 16 amino acids. The V gene lost 2 bases and the J gene lost 4 bases, with 19 bases spanning the gap. CDR1 is SGHDT, CDR2 YYEEEE, per germline. CDR3 protein: CASSLIWTAQRYEQYF. Written as DNA, the CDR3 is TGTGCCAGCAGCTTAATTTGGACAGCCCAAAGGTACGAGCAGTACTTC. The variable domain in full, completed from reference TRBV5-6 and TRBJ2-7, reads DAGVTQSPTHLIKTRGQQVTLRCSPKSGHDTVSWYQQALGQGPQFIFQYYEEEERQRGNFPDRFSGHQFPNYSSELNVNALLLGDSALYLCASSLIWTAQRYEQYFGPGTRLTVT.

There are many counts of this clonotype. The chain couples TRBV5-5 to TRBJ1-2; D not resolved. Germline CDR1 and CDR2: SGHKS and YYEKEE (reference sequence). This CDR3 has 15 residues. Trimming took off 0 bases at V and 4 bases at J, with 13 bases between the two ends. In DNA, the CDR3 is TGTGCCAGCAGCTTGGAGATTCTCTATTCCTATGGCTACACCTTC. The encoded protein is CASSLEILYSYGYTF.